This entry lists 15 T cell receptor beta chains sequenced from one sample in a study of blood T cells in healthy people across ages. For the second PCR, which ran for about 7 to 12 cycles, a sample-barcoded 5' primer and a J-beta primer mix were used. Each CDR3 protein gets one entry after TCRdb re-called the 5' RACE reads with MiXCR. The data hold approximately 1,000,000 distinct CDR3 sequences, with less than 50% observed a single time. The sample taken for sequencing was blood. These receptors all come from a woman aged 60 to 75 in good health.

The V gene is TRBV30, the J gene TRBJ2-1; 10 positions match TRBD1. This CDR3 contains 15 residues. Germline V gene sequence: CDR1 GTSNPN, CDR2 SVGIG (reference sequence). V shed 1 base, J shed 5 bases, and the junction held 5 bases outside the gene matches. CDR3 sequence (DNA): TGTGCCTGGAGTGCAGGGACAGGGGCGAACAATGAGCAGTTCTTC. Its protein is CAWSAGTGANNEQFF.

This clonotype was counted ten times or more. The chain is built from TRBV15 and TRBJ2-7; the D is unclear. CDR1 and CDR2 (germline): LNHNV, YYDKDF (reference sequence). This CDR3 spans 14 amino acids. The ends were cut back, 0 bases at V and 2 bases at J, with 8 bases in the middle. The CDR3 DNA follows: TGTGCCACCAGCAGAGACGTCGGACCCTACGAGCAGTACTTC. Translation: CATSRDVGPYEQYF.

The chain uses TRBV29-1 and TRBJ1-2; 11 bases fit TRBD1. CDR1 is SQVTM, CDR2 ANQGSEA, per germline. The CDR3 length is 14 residues. The V gene end was trimmed by 5 bases and the J gene end by 4 bases; junction bases not matched to a gene: 6. The CDR3 is CSVPGQGAFYGYTF. CDR3 sequence (DNA): TGCAGCGTTCCAGGACAGGGGGCCTTCTATGGCTACACCTTC. Drawing the rest from reference TRBV29-1 and TRBJ1-2, the complete variable domain is SAVISQKPSRDICQRGTSLTIQCQVDSQVTMMFWYRQQPGQSLTLIATANQGSEATYESGFVIDKFPISRPNLTFSTLTVSNMSPEDSSIYLCSVPGQGAFYGYTFGSGTRLTVV.

This clonotype was counted between two and nine times. The chain is built from TRBV25-1 and TRBJ2-5; TRBD2 matches 11 bases. The junction had 4 bases not matched to a gene; V was cut back by 0 bases and J by 4 bases. Looked up from germline, CDR1 is MGHDK and CDR2 is SYGVNS. The CDR3 runs 16 residues. CDR3 loop: CASSEYGTSGRETQYF. CDR3 in DNA: TGTGCCAGCAGTGAATATGGAACTAGCGGGAGAGAGACCCAGTACTTC.

The chain recombines TRBV5-5 with TRBJ1-6; D gene uncertain. This CDR3 is 15 amino acids long. V was trimmed by 1 base and J by 1 base, leaving 6 bases between them. Germline lookup yields CDR1 SGHKS and CDR2 YYEKEE (reference sequence). Here the CDR3 DNA reads TGTGCCAGCAGCTTGAAGTCATCCTATAATTCACCCCTCCACTTT. As protein: CASSLKSSYNSPLHF.

For this clonotype: The limits of the CDR3 on the DNA are not certain, so only TCRdb's listed CDR3 is given. The gene calls are TRBV4-2 and TRBJ2-6; TRBD2, the table's D call, lacks a check against the DNA. Inclusive of both ends, the CDR3 amounts to 20 amino acids. Germline CDR1 reads LGHNA; CDR2 reads YNFKEQ. The CDR3 protein is CASSQASGGSLHFGANVLTF.

This clonotype has a count of ten or more. The chain uses TRBV6-1 and TRBJ1-6; a weak D match, TRBD1 (6 bases). Germline loops: CDR1 MNHNS, CDR2 SASEGT. The CDR3 contains 18 residues. The V gene lost 6 bases and the J gene lost 0 bases, with 18 bases spanning the gap. CDR3 in amino acids: CASSGQSLASSYNSPLHF. In DNA form, the CDR3 reads TGTGCCAGCAGCGGACAGTCTCTCGCTAGCTCCTATAATTCACCCCTCCACTTT.

This clonotype was detected only a few times. The chain carries TRBV7-9 and TRBJ1-2, with a possible D match to TRBD1 (5 bases). CDR1 SEHNR and CDR2 FQNEAQ come from the germline V gene (reference sequence). V lost 1 base to trimming and J lost 4 bases, with 10 bases between them. CDR3 size: 14 residues. CDR3 protein: CASSLVRAAYGYTF. The CDR3 DNA reads TGTGCCAGCAGCTTAGTCAGGGCCGCCTATGGCTACACCTTC.

Turning to this clonotype: A read error may produce the germline difference seen at one junction end. This sequence joins TRBV9 and TRBJ2-1; either TRBD1 or TRBD2 may fit D (5 bases each). The CDR3 loop spans 15 amino acids. Germline V gene data show CDR1 as SGDLS and CDR2 as YYNGEE. CDR3 in DNA: TGTGCCAGCAGCGTAGTTCAGGGACCCTACAATAAGCAGTTCTTC. Translation: CASSVVQGPYNKQFF.

The rearrangement links TRBV3-1 to TRBJ2-1; perhaps TRBD2 as D (5 bases). The CDR3 runs to 13 residues. With 9 bases removed from V and 13 bases from J, the gap between germline ends came to 22 bases. Germline V lookup: CDR1 LGHDT, CDR2 YNNKEL (reference sequence). DNA of the CDR3: TGTGCCAGTCTTTCAACTAGTGAAGAGACCCAGTTCTTC. Residues: CASLSTSEETQFF.

This chain links TRBV28 with TRBJ2-6; 8 positions match TRBD1. The CDR3 loop spans 18 amino acids. Germline CDR1 is MDHEN and CDR2 is SYDVKM. V lost 5 bases to trimming and J lost 0 bases; unmatched junction nucleotides: 9. CDR3: CASSLIPGQASGANVLTF. The CDR3, as DNA: TGTGCCAGCAGTCTTATCCCGGGACAGGCCTCTGGGGCCAACGTCCTGACTTTC.

This clonotype was detected only a few times. The chain uses TRBV11-1 and TRBJ2-7; D is undetermined. Germline V lookup: CDR1 SGHAT, CDR2 FQDESV (reference sequence). This CDR3 is 15 amino acids long. V shed 5 bases and J shed 0 bases, with 14 bases lying between them. The CDR3 here is CASSQFYGDSYEQYF. DNA of the CDR3: TGTGCCAGCAGCCAGTTCTACGGAGACTCCTACGAGCAGTACTTC.

V and J are TRBV9 and TRBJ2-6; D unclear. The CDR3 has 13 residues. Germline CDR1 and CDR2: SGDLS and YYNGEE. Trimming took off 8 bases at V and 0 bases at J, with 6 bases between the two ends. The CDR3 protein is CASGASGANVLTF. Written as DNA, the CDR3 is TGTGCCAGTGGAGCCTCTGGGGCCAACGTCCTGACTTTC. The entire variable domain, with the rest obtained from reference TRBV9 and TRBJ2-6, is as follows: DSGVTQTPKHLITATGQRVTLRCSPRSGDLSVYWYQQSLDQGLQFLIQYYNGEERAKGNILERFSAQQFPDLHSELNLSSLELGDSALYFCASGASGANVLTFGAGSRLTVL.

The J gene is TRBJ1-5, the V gene TRBV29-1; 9 bases align to TRBD1. Germline V lookup: CDR1 SQVTM, CDR2 ANQGSEA. Trimming removed 6 bases from V and 7 bases from J; junction bases left unmatched: 4. CDR3 size: 12 residues. CDR3 nucleotide sequence: TGCAGCGTGAAGGACAGGGGACAGCCCCAGCATTTT. Translation gives CSVKDRGQPQHF. The whole variable domain, filled in from reference TRBV29-1 and TRBJ1-5, reads SAVISQKPSRDICQRGTSLTIQCQVDSQVTMMFWYRQQPGQSLTLIATANQGSEATYESGFVIDKFPISRPNLTFSTLTVSNMSPEDSSIYLCSVKDRGQPQHFGDGTRLSIL.

This clonotype was seen only a few times. The chain joins TRBV12-3 or TRBV12-4 to TRBJ1-5; D gene uncertain. The CDR3 runs 13 residues. Between the trimmed V and J ends, which lost 6 bases and 7 bases, there was a span of 13 bases. CDR3 sequence (DNA): TGTGCCAGCAGCCAGGTTGAGAAACAGCCCCAGCATTTT. Protein product: CASSQVEKQPQHF.